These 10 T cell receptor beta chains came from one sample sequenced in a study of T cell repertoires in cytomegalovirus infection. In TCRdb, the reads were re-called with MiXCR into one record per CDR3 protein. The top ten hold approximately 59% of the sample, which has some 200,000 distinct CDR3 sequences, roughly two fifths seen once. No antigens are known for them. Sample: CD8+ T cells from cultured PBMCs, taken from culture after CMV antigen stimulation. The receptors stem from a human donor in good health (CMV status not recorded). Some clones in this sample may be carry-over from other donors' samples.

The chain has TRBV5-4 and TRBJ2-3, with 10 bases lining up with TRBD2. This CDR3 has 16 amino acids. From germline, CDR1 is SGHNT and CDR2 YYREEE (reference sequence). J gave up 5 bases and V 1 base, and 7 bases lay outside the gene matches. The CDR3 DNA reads TGTGCCAGCAGCTTGCTTGCGACTAGCGGGCTAGATACGCAGTATTTT. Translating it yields CASSLLATSGLDTQYF. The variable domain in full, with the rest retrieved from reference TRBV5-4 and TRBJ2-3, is ETGVTQSPTHLIKTRGQQVTLRCSSQSGHNTVSWYQQALGQGPQFIFQYYREEENGRGNFPPRFSGLQFPNYSSELNVNALELDDSALYLCASSLLATSGLDTQYFGPGTRLTVL.

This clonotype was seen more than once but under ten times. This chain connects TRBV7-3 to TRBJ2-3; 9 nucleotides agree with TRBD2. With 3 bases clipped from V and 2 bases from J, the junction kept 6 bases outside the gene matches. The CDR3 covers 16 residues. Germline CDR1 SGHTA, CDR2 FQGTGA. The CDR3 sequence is CASSFGAGGSTDTQYF. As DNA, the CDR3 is TGTGCCAGCAGCTTCGGGGCGGGGGGGTCCACAGATACGCAGTATTTT. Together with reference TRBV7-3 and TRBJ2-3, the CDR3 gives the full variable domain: GAGVSQTPSNKVTEKGKYVELRCDPISGHTALYWYRQSLGQGPEFLIYFQGTGAADDSGLPNDRFFAVRPEGSVSTLKIQRTERGDSAVYLCASSFGAGGSTDTQYFGPGTRLTVL.

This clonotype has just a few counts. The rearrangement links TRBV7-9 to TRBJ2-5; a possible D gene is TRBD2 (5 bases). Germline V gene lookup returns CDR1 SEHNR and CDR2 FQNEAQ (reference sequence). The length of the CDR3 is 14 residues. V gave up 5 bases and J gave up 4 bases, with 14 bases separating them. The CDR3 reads CASSPPGSGETQYF. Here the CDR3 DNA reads TGTGCCAGCAGCCCCCCGGGGAGTGGAGAGACCCAGTACTTC.

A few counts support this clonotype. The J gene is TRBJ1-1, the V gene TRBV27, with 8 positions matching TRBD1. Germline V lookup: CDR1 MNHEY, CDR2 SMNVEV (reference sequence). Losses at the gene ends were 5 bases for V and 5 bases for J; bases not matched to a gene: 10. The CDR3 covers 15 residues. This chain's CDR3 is CASSPLGQGRTEAFF. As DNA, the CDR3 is TGTGCCAGCAGTCCCCTTGGACAGGGAAGGACTGAAGCTTTCTTT.

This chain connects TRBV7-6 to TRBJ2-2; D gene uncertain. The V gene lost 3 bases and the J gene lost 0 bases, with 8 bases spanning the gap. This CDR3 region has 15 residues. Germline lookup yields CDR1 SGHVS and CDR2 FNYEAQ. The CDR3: CASSFSRANTGELFF. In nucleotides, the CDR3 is TGTGCCAGCAGCTTTAGTCGCGCGAACACCGGGGAGCTGTTTTTT.

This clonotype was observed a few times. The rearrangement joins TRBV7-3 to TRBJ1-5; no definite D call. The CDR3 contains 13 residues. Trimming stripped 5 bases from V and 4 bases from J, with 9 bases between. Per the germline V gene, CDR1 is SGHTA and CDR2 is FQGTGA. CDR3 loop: CASSVSCNQPQHF. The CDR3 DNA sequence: TGTGCCAGCAGCGTCTCGTGTAATCAGCCCCAGCATTTT.

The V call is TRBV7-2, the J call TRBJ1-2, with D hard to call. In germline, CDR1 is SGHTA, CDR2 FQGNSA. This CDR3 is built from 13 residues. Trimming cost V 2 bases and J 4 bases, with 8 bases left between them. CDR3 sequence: CASSLLDTYGYTF. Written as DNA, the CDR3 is TGTGCCAGCAGCTTACTGGATACCTATGGCTACACCTTC.

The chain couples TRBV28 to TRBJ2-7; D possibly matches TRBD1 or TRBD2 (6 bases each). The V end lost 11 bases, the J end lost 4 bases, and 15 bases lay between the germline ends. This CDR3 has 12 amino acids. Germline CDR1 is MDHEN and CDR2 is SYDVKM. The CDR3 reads CAVRGDVYEQYF. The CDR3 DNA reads TGTGCCGTAAGGGGGGATGTATACGAGCAGTACTTC.

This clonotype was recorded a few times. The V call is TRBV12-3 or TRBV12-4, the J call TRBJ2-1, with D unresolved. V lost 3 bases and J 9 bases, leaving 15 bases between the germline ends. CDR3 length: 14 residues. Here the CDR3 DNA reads TGTGCCAGCAGTTTGGGCCCCAAGACCGCTGAGCAGTTCTTC. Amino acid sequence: CASSLGPKTAEQFF.

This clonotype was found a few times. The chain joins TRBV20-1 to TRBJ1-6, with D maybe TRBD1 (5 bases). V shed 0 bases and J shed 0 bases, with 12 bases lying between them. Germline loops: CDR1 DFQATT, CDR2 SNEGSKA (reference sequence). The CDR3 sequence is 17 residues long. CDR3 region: CSARDGQGSSYNSPLHF. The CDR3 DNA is TGCAGTGCTAGAGATGGGCAGGGTTCCTCCTATAATTCACCCCTCCACTTT.